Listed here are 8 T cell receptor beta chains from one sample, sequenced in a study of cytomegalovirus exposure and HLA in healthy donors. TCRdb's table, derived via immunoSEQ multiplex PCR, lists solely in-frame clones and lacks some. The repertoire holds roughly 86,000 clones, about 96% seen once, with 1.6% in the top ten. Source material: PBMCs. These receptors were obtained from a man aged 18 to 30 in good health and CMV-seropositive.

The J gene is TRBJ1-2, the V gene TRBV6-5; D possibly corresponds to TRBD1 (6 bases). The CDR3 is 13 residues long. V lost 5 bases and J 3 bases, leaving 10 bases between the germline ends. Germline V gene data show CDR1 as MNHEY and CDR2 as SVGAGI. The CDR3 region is CASSPGDHYGYTF. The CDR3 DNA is TGTGCCAGCAGTCCAGGGGACCACTATGGCTACACCTTC.

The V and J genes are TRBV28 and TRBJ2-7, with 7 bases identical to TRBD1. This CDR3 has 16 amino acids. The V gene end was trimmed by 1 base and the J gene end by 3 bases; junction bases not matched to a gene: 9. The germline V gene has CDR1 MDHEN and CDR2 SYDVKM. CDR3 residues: CASSLFFGTANYEQYF. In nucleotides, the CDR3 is TGTGCCAGCAGTTTATTTTTCGGGACAGCTAACTACGAGCAGTACTTC.

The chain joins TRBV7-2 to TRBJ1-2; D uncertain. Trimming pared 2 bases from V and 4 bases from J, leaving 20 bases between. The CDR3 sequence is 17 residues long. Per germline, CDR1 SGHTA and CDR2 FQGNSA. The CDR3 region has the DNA TGTGCCAGCAGCTTAAGGCCCGTGGCGGTGGCCAGCTATGGCTACACCTTC. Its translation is CASSLRPVAVASYGYTF.

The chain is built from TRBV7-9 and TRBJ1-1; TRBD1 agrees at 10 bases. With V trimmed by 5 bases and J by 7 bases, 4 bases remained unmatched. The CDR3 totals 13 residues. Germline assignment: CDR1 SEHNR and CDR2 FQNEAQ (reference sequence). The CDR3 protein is CASSQTGGSEAFF. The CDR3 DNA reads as TGTGCCAGCAGCCAGACAGGGGGCAGTGAAGCTTTCTTT.

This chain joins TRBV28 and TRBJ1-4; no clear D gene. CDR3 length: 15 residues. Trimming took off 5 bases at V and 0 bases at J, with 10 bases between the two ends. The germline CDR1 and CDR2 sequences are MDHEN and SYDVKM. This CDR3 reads CASSTLGATNEKLFF. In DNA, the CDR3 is TGTGCCAGCAGTACACTAGGAGCAACTAATGAAAAACTGTTTTTT.

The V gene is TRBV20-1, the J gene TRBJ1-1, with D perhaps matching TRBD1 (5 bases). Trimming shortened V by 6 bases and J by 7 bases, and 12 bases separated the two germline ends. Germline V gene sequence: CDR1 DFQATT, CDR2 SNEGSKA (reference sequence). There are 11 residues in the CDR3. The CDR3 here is CSALGHNEAFF. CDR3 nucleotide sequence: TGCAGTGCCCTAGGACATAATGAAGCTTTCTTT.

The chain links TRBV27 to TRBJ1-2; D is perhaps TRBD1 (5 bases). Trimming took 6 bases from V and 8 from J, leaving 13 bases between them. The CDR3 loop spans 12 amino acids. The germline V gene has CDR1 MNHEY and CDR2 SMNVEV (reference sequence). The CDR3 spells CASRAGSYGYTF. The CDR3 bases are TGTGCCAGCAGGGCAGGGTCCTACGGCTACACCTTC.

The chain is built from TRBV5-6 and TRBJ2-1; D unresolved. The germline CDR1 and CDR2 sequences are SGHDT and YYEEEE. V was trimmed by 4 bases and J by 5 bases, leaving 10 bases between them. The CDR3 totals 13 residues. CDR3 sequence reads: CASSPVENNEQFF. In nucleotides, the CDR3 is TGTGCCAGCAGCCCTGTCGAGAACAATGAGCAGTTCTTC.